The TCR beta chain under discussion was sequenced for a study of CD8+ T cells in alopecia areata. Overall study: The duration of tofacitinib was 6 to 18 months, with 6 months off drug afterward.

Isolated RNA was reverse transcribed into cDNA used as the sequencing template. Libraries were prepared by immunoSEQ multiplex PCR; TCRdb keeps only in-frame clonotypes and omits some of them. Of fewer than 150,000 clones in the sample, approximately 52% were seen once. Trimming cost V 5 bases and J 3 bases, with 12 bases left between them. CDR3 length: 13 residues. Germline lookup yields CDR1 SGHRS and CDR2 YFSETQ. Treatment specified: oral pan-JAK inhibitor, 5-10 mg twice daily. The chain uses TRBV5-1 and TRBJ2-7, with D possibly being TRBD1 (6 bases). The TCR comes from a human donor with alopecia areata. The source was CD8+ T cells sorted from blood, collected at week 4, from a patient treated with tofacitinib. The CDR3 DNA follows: TGCGCCAGCAGTCCTGACAGGAGCTACGAGCAGTACTTC. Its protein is CASSPDRSYEQYF.